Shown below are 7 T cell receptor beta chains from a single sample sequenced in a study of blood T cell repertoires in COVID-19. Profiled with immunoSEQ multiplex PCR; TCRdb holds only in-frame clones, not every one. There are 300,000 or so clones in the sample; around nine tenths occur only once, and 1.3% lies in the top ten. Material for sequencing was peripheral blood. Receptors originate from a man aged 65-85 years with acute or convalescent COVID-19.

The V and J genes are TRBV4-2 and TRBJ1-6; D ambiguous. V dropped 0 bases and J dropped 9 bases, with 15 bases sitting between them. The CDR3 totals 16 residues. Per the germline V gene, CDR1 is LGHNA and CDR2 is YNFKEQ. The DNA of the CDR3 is TGTGCCAGCAGCCAAGAGATAGCAGAAAGAGGTTCACCCCTCCACTTT. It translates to CASSQEIAERGSPLHF.

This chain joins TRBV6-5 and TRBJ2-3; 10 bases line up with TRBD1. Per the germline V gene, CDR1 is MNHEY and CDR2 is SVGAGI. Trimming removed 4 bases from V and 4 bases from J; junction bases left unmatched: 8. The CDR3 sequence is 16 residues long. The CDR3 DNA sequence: TGTGCCAGCAGTTCCAGCCCCGGGACAGGGGCAGATACGCAGTATTTT. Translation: CASSSSPGTGADTQYF.

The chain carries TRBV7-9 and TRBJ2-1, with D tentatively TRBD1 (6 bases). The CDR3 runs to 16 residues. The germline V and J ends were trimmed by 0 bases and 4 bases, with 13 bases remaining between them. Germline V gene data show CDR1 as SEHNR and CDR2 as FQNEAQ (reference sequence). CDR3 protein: CASSLAWTEVYNEQFF. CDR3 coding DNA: TGTGCCAGCAGCTTAGCGTGGACAGAAGTATACAATGAGCAGTTCTTC.

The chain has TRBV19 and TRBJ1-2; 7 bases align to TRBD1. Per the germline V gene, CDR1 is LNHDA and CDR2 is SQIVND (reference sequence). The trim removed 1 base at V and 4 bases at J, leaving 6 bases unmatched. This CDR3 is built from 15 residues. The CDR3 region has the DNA TGTGCCAGTAGTATAGCCTGGACAGGCGTCTATGGCTACACCTTC. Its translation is CASSIAWTGVYGYTF.

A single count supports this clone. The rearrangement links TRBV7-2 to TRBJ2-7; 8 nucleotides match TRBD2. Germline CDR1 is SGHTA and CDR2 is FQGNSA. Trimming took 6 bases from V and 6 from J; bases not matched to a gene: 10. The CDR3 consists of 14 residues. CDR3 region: CASRLGLGRGEQYF. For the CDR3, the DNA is TGTGCCAGCAGGCTGGGACTAGGACGCGGCGAGCAGTACTTC.

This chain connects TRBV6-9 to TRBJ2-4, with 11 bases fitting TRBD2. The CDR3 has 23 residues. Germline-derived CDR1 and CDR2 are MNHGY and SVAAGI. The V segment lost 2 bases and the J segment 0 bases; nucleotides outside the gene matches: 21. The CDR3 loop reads CASSYPNLPGTSGGTLAKNIQYF. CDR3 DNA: TGTGCCAGCAGTTATCCCAACTTACCCGGGACTAGCGGAGGTACACTAGCCAAAAACATTCAGTACTTC.

CDR3 in amino acids: CASSPGTSGSGREQYF. CDR3 in DNA: TGTGCCAGCTCACCCGGGACTAGCGGGAGTGGGCGGGAGCAGTACTTC. The genes are TRBV18 and TRBJ2-7, with 14 bases matching TRBD2. CDR1 is KGHSH and CDR2 is LQKENI in the germline V gene. The CDR3 sequence is 16 residues long. V dropped 3 bases and J dropped 7; count of bases not matched to a gene: 8. Based on the CDR3 plus reference TRBV18 and TRBJ2-7, the full variable domain is NAGVMQNPRHLVRRRGQEARLRCSPMKGHSHVYWYRQLPEEGLKFMVYLQKENIIDESGMPKERFSAEFPKEGPSILRIQQVVRGDSAAYFCASSPGTSGSGREQYFGPGTRLTVT.